The T cell receptor (beta chain) described here comes from a study of blood T cell repertoires in COVID-19. Seattle patients were enrolled during active infection and followed longitudinally. As handled by the study authors: Reference gene primer amplification yielded estimated nucleated cell counts. Sequenced by immunoSEQ multiplex PCR; TCRdb stores in-frame clones only, minus some. V and J calls and clone size are as listed in that table; D and trimming were resolved from the DNA. The sample lists some 59,000 clones, about three quarters occurring once. Sample: peripheral blood. The receptor comes from a man aged 30 to 39 with COVID-19, enrolled during active disease.

The CDR3 is CASSPFMTYTDTQYF. CDR3 in DNA: TGCGCCAGCAGCCCCTTTATGACATATACAGATACGCAGTATTTT. This chain joins TRBV5-1 and TRBJ2-3, with D hard to call. This CDR3 is 15 amino acids long. The V end lost 4 bases, the J end lost 3 bases, and 15 bases lay between the germline ends. Germline values: CDR1 SGHRS, CDR2 YFSETQ.